Each of the 4 T cell receptor beta chains below was sequenced from the same sample in a study of CD8 T cells in Susac syndrome. An input of about 0.5 to 1 ug of RNA was subjected to reverse transcription using random hexamers. Each CDR3 protein is one row after TCRdb ran MiXCR on the immunoSEQ multiplex PCR reads. The data show 150,000 to 200,000 distinct CDR3 sequences, approximately 95% seen once. Sequencing was performed on CD4+ T cells from PBMCs. These receptors originate from a human donor in good health.

The rearrangement links TRBV7-8 to TRBJ2-2, with D possibly called TRBD1 or TRBD2 (5 bases each). The CDR3 sequence is 17 residues long. Germline V gene sequence: CDR1 SGHVS, CDR2 FQNEAQ. Trimming took 1 base from V and 6 from J, leaving 18 bases between them. The CDR3: CASSLVGPGPSPGELFF. CDR3 nucleotide sequence: TGTGCCAGCAGCTTAGTAGGCCCGGGACCCTCCCCCGGGGAGCTGTTTTTT.

The chain is built from TRBV6-2 or TRBV6-3 and TRBJ1-5, with 10 nucleotides matching TRBD1. The V and J ends lost 5 bases and 0 bases, in that order; junction bases with no gene match: 13. In germline, CDR1 is MNHEY, CDR2 SVGEGT. The CDR3 length is 19 residues. In DNA, the CDR3 is TGTGCCAGCAGTCCCCCGGGACAGGGGCGACCTTCTAGCAATCAGCCCCAGCATTTT. Translating it yields CASSPPGQGRPSSNQPQHF.

The gene calls are TRBV9 and TRBJ2-1; D gene unclear. V was shortened by 4 bases and J by 15 bases, with 20 bases between the two germline ends. This CDR3 is built from 13 residues. In germline, CDR1 is SGDLS, CDR2 YYNGEE. As DNA, the CDR3 is TGTGCCAGCAGCCCGAGTCCCCCTCGGGCCCTGTTCTTC. Its translation is CASSPSPPRALFF.

The chain is built from TRBV25-1 and TRBJ1-1; 7 nucleotides agree with TRBD1. Germline V gene lookup returns CDR1 MGHDK and CDR2 SYGVNS. With V trimmed by 5 bases and J by 2 bases, 8 bases remained unmatched. This CDR3 has 15 residues. The CDR3 spells CASSQPGTANTEAFF. The CDR3 nucleotides read TGTGCCAGCAGTCAGCCCGGGACAGCAAACACTGAAGCTTTCTTT.